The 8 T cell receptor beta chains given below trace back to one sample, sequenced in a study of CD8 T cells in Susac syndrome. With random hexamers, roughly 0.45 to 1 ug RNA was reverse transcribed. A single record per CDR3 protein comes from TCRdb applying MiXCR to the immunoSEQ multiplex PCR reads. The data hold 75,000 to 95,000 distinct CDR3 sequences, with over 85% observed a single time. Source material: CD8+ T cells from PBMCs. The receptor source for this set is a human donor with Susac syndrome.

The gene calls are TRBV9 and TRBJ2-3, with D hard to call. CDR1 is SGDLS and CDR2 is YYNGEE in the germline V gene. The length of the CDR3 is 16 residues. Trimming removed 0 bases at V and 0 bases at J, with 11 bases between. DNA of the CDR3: TGTGCCAGCAGCGTAGATCTCGAAGCTAGCACAGATACGCAGTATTTT. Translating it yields CASSVDLEASTDTQYF.

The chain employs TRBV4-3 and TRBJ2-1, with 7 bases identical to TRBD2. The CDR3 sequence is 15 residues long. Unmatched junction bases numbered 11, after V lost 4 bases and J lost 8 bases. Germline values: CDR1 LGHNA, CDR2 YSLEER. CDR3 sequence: CASSPGLGGADEQFF. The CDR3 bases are TGCGCCAGCAGCCCCGGACTAGGAGGGGCCGATGAGCAGTTCTTC.

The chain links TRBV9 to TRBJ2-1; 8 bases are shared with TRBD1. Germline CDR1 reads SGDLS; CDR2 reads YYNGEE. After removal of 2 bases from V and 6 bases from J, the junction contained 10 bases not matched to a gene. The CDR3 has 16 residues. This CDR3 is CASSVTRTGFLNEQFF. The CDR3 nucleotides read TGTGCCAGCAGCGTTACACGGACAGGGTTCCTCAATGAGCAGTTCTTC.

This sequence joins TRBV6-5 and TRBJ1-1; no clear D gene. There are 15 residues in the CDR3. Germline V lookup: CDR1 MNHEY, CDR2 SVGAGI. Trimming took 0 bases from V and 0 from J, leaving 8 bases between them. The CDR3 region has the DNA TGTGCCAGCAGTTACTCTGGAGGGCTGAACACTGAAGCTTTCTTT. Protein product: CASSYSGGLNTEAFF.

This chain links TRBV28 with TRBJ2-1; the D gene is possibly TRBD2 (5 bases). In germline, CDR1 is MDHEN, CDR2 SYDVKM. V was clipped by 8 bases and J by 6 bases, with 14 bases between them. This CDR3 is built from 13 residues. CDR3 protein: CASPPWSGNEQFF. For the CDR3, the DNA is TGTGCCAGCCCCCCGTGGAGCGGCAATGAGCAGTTCTTC.

In DNA, the CDR3 is TGTGCCAGCAGCCAAGATTCGGCAAATCTTCAGTACTTC. It yields the protein CASSQDSANLQYF. The chain recombines TRBV3-1 with TRBJ2-4; no reliable D call. The CDR3 is 13 amino acids. The V end was cut by 0 bases, the J end by 11 bases, with 11 bases between. Germline CDR1 is LGHDT and CDR2 is YNNKEL (reference sequence).

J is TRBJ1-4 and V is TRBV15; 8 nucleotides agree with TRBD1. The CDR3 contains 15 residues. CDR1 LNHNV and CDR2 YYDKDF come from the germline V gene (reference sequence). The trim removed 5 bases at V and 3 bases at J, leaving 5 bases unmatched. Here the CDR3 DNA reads TGTGCCACCAGCGGACCGGGACAGGCTAATGAAAAACTGTTTTTT. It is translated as CATSGPGQANEKLFF.

This chain's CDR3 is CSARDARGWDNSPLHF. The DNA for the CDR3 is TGCAGTGCTAGAGATGCCCGGGGATGGGATAATTCACCCCTCCACTTT. V and J are TRBV20-1 and TRBJ1-6; D gene ambiguous. Germline V gene sequence: CDR1 DFQATT, CDR2 SNEGSKA (reference sequence). This CDR3 has 16 residues. Trimming left V 0 bases short and J 5 bases short, with 14 bases between.